These 10 T cell receptor beta chains were sequenced from one sample in a study of cytomegalovirus exposure and HLA in healthy donors. The primer mix had 60 Vbeta and 13 Jbeta primers. Measured with immunoSEQ multiplex PCR; TCRdb has only the in-frame clones, and not every one. This table has 95,000 to 150,000 clones, about 80% appearing once. Source material: PBMCs. The receptors shown here come from a female donor in good health and CMV-seropositive.

The chain recombines TRBV18 with TRBJ1-5; 7 nucleotides align to TRBD1. The CDR3 length is 13 residues. V lost 3 bases, J lost 5 bases, and 1 base stayed unmatched. Germline CDR1 and CDR2: KGHSH and LQKENI. In DNA, the CDR3 is TGTGCCAGCTCACCGCAGGGGGATCAGCCCCAGCATTTT. Translating gives CASSPQGDQPQHF.

This chain links TRBV10-3 with TRBJ2-1, with TRBD2 identical over 12 bases. The ends lost 7 bases at V and 6 bases at J; junction bases unmatched: 7. CDR1 and CDR2 from the germline V gene are ENHRY and SYGVKD. The CDR3 is 15 amino acids. The CDR3 region has the DNA TGTGCCATCACTCAACTAGCGGGGGGCTTCAATGAGCAGTTCTTC. Translation: CAITQLAGGFNEQFF.

To note about this clone: The identical CDR3 is also encoded by other nucleotide sequences in the sample. The chain is built from TRBV18 and TRBJ1-5; TRBD1 matches at 10 bases. Germline CDR1 KGHSH, CDR2 LQKENI. This CDR3 spans 15 amino acids. V dropped 2 bases and J dropped 2; count of bases not matched to a gene: 0. The CDR3: CASSPGTGGNQPQHF. The CDR3 bases are TGTGCCAGCTCACCAGGGACAGGGGGCAATCAGCCCCAGCATTTT.

The chain combines TRBV2 with TRBJ1-2; weak D call: TRBD1 (6 bases). Germline V CDR1 and CDR2: SNHLY, FYNNEI. V lost 4 bases and J lost 3, with 12 bases in between. CDR3 length equals 14 residues. DNA for the CDR3: TGTGCCAGCAGTGTCCAGGGGTCACACTATGGCTACACCTTC. This gives the protein CASSVQGSHYGYTF.

This rearrangement joins TRBV7-9 to TRBJ2-1; D might be TRBD2 (6 bases). V lost 2 bases, J lost 0 bases, and 11 bases lay in between. Germline lookup yields CDR1 SEHNR and CDR2 FQNEAQ (reference sequence). The CDR3 sequence is 16 residues long. The CDR3 here is CASSLTGGRSYNEQFF. Written as DNA, the CDR3 is TGTGCCAGCAGCTTAACCGGGGGACGCTCCTACAATGAGCAGTTCTTC.

This clone was detected a few times. This chain connects TRBV6-1 to TRBJ1-5; TRBD1 might be the D (6 bases). The ends were cut back, 6 bases at V and 6 bases at J, with 12 bases in the middle. CDR1 and CDR2 from the germline V gene are MNHNS and SASEGT. The CDR3 extends over 13 amino acids. The CDR3 nucleotides read TGTGCCAGCAGATCGCAGGGGACTCAGCCCCAGCATTTT. Encoded protein: CASRSQGTQPQHF.

Only one count was recorded for this clone. V gene TRBV28 combines with J gene TRBJ2-3; D unresolved. This CDR3 is 11 amino acids long. Trimming stripped 8 bases from V and 6 bases from J, with 9 bases between. The germline V gene encodes CDR1 MDHEN and CDR2 SYDVKM. The CDR3 nucleotides are TGTGCCAGCCACCGTGCGGATACGCAGTATTTT. This sequence encodes CASHRADTQYF.

In regard to this clone: Germline is not matched at one junction end, which may reflect a read error. This sequence joins TRBV7-7 and TRBJ2-1, with 7 nucleotides matching TRBD2. This CDR3 contains 13 residues. Germline lookup yields CDR1 SSHAT and CDR2 FNYEAQ (reference sequence). The CDR3 sequence: CASSRGEGHEQFF. CDR3 coding DNA: TGTGCTAGCAGCCGGGGGGAGGGCCATGAGCAGTTCTTC.

The chain has TRBV6-6 and TRBJ2-5, with D maybe TRBD1 (5 bases). Germline assignment: CDR1 MNHNY and CDR2 SVGAGI (reference sequence). The CDR3 is 14 amino acids. V was clipped by 7 bases and J by 2 bases, with 14 bases between them. Here the CDR3 DNA reads TGTGCCAGCAACCCGGCTACAGGTCAAGAGACCCAGTACTTC. Its translation: CASNPATGQETQYF.

J is TRBJ2-7 and V is TRBV29-1, with 8 bases that match TRBD1. Germline CDR1 and CDR2: SQVTM and ANQGSEA. The CDR3 spans 12 residues. The ends lost 7 bases at V and 2 bases at J; junction bases unmatched: 4. CDR3 DNA: TGCAGCGCCCGACAGGGGACCTACGAGCAGTACTTC. Amino acids: CSARQGTYEQYF.